This T cell receptor beta chain was found in a study of T cell responses to AZD1222 COVID-19 vaccine. Study results and caveats: Rises in breadth and depth of Spike-specific TCRs came after two AZD1222 doses. Repertoires in all cases were sampled only once the peak T cell response had passed. AZD1222 recipients seropositive at baseline numbered only five to seven.

As concerns this clone: Its cognate antigen is unknown.

CDR3 length equals 15 residues. V lost 4 bases to trimming and J lost 0 bases, with 10 bases between them. Per the germline V gene, CDR1 is MNHEY and CDR2 is SMNVEV (reference sequence). Using immunoSEQ multiplex PCR, the repertoire was profiled, and TCRdb retains in-frame clones only, with some absent. The sample contains tens of thousands of clones, roughly nine tenths of which appear only once. Material: peripheral blood, obtained 28 days after the second AZD1222 dose. This clonotype was obtained from an adult who received the AZD1222 COVID-19 vaccine. This rearrangement joins TRBV27 to TRBJ1-3; possible D gene TRBD1, 5 bases. The CDR3 DNA reads TGTGCCAGCAGTTCTGGACATCGCTCTGGAAACACCATATATTTT. Amino acids: CASSSGHRSGNTIYF.